This TCR beta chain is from a study of shared clonotypes between healthy human individuals. V trimming: 5 bases; J trimming: 9 bases; junction bases outside the gene matches: 8. CDR1 and CDR2 from the germline V gene are SGHDT and YYEEEE. This CDR3 has 13 amino acids. Each subset's genomic DNA was split evenly across several immunoSEQ plates. Unsorted PBMC samples were amplified in replicate PCRs containing 250 to 350 ng DNA, tens of thousands of T cell genomes. The table came from immunoSEQ multiplex PCR; TCRdb's copy has only in-frame clones and leaves some out. The repertoire consists of about 490,000 clones, with roughly four fifths occurring once and the leading ten covering under 15%.

Sequencing input: PBMCs. The TCR originated in a middle-aged woman in good health. Some clones in this sample may be carry-over from other donors' samples. V usage is TRBV5-6 and J usage is TRBJ2-1; TRBD1 aligns across 7 bases. CDR3 loop: CASRRRGLGEQFF. The CDR3 bases are TGTGCCAGCAGACGAAGGGGGCTGGGTGAGCAGTTCTTC.